The 9 T cell receptor beta chains presented below share a single source sample, sequenced in a study of CD8+CD57+ T cells in acquired aplastic anemia. Profiling of TCR beta VDJ combinations and CDR3 sequences used genomic DNA as template. TCRdb independently ran MiXCR on the reads; one entry per CDR3 protein. This table holds some 160,000 distinct CDR3 sequences, around half found once. Patients selected for sequencing had displayed CD8+CD57+ cell expansion by flow cytometry. The specimen sequenced was sorted CD4+, CD8+, or CD8+CD57+ T cells (not recorded which) from PBMCs. These receptors originate from a human donor with aplastic anemia.

This clonotype occurred many times. The chain recombines TRBV12-3 or TRBV12-4 with TRBJ2-7; the D gene could be TRBD1 or TRBD2 (6 bases each). V was cut by 6 bases and J by 1 base, with 13 bases left in between. There are 14 residues in the CDR3. CDR3 nucleotide sequence: TGTGCCAGCAGATCTAGGGGGGAATCCTACGAGCAGTACTTC. Encoded protein: CASRSRGESYEQYF.

In its sample, this clonotype was seen many times. This sequence joins TRBV6-2 or TRBV6-3 and TRBJ1-5; 7 bases are shared with TRBD1. The CDR3 has 14 residues. Germline assignment: CDR1 MNHEY and CDR2 SVGEGT. V was pared by 4 bases and J by 4 bases, with 4 bases of the junction left unmatched. The CDR3 protein is CASSSDRFNQPQHF. The CDR3 nucleotides are TGTGCCAGCAGTTCGGACAGGTTTAATCAGCCCCAGCATTTT.

The V and J genes are TRBV11-1 and TRBJ2-6; tentative D call: TRBD2 (7 bases). The CDR3 has 15 residues. Germline V lookup: CDR1 SGHAT, CDR2 FQDESV (reference sequence). V gave up 6 bases and J gave up 2 bases, with 11 bases separating them. The CDR3 DNA reads TGTGCCAGCAGATCGGGGGGCGCTGGGGCCAACGTCCTGACTTTC. Translation gives CASRSGGAGANVLTF.

The table lists this clonotype with many counts. This chain uses TRBV20-1 with TRBJ2-3, with 7 bases that match TRBD1. Per the germline V gene, CDR1 is DFQATT and CDR2 is SNEGSKA (reference sequence). V shed 2 bases and J 3 bases; nucleotides not matched to a gene: 8. CDR3 size: 15 residues. The CDR3 DNA is TGCAGTGCTAGAACCGGGACAGACATTACAGATACGCAGTATTTT. It translates to CSARTGTDITDTQYF.

In this sample, this clonotype turned up many times. The chain couples TRBV20-1 to TRBJ1-3; D gene ambiguous. V lost 3 bases and J lost 0, with 9 bases in between. CDR1 DFQATT and CDR2 SNEGSKA come from the germline V gene (reference sequence). This CDR3 region has 14 residues. In DNA, the CDR3 is TGCAGTGCTAGCTTACAAGGCTCTGGAAACACCATATATTTT. This sequence encodes CSASLQGSGNTIYF.

This clonotype is judged medium-sized (0.01 to 0.1%). The chain employs TRBV7-9 and TRBJ1-5; D gene unclear. This CDR3 is built from 15 residues. CDR1 and CDR2 (germline): SEHNR, FQNEAQ (reference sequence). V lost 1 base and J 1 base, leaving 8 bases between the germline ends. CDR3 nucleotide sequence: TGTGCCAGCAGCTTAGATGGGTCCAGCAATCAGCCCCAGCATTTT. It specifies CASSLDGSSNQPQHF.

The V and J genes are TRBV11-2 and TRBJ2-3, with 7 bases identical to TRBD1. The CDR3 loop spans 15 amino acids. V shed 5 bases, J shed 0 bases, and the junction held 5 bases outside the gene matches. Per germline, CDR1 SGHAT and CDR2 FQNNGV. This CDR3 reads CASSRQGTSTDTQYF. The DNA for the CDR3 is TGTGCCAGCAGCCGACAGGGTACTAGCACAGATACGCAGTATTTT.

The chain recombines TRBV19 with TRBJ1-2, with D tentatively TRBD1 (5 bases). The length of the CDR3 is 13 residues. Germline V gives CDR1 LNHDA, CDR2 SQIVND (reference sequence). V lost 9 bases to trimming and J lost 4 bases, with 15 bases between them. CDR3 protein: CASSSGTRYGYTF. CDR3 DNA: TGTGCCAGCAGTTCCGGGACCCGCTATGGCTACACCTTC. The entire variable domain, with the rest obtained from reference TRBV19 and TRBJ1-2, is as follows: DGGITQSPKYLFRKEGQNVTLSCEQNLNHDAMYWYRQDPGQGLRLIYYSQIVNDFQKGDIAEGYSVSREKKESFPLTVTSAQKNPTAFYLCASSSGTRYGYTFGSGTRLTVV.

This chain links TRBV2 with TRBJ1-1, with D possibly TRBD1 on 6 matching bases. The CDR3 totals 12 residues. Trimming left V 6 bases short and J 11 bases short, with 16 bases between. The V gene's germline CDR1 is SNHLY and CDR2 FYNNEI. This chain's CDR3 is CASSQGQLEAFF. The CDR3 DNA sequence: TGTGCCAGCAGCCAAGGACAGCTTGAGGCTTTCTTT.